A single sample gave rise to the 25 T cell receptor beta chains below, sequenced in a study of shared clonotypes between healthy human individuals. The method was immunoSEQ multiplex PCR; TCRdb's version includes in-frame clones alone and lacks a portion of them. The sample holds around 510,000 clones, approximately 95% seen once. The sequenced sample consisted of naive CD4+ T cells sorted from blood. Documented subset: CD45RA+ positively selected. The receptors shown here come from a woman under 40 in good health.

The chain joins TRBV5-6 to TRBJ2-3; TRBD2 aligns across 13 bases. CDR1 is SGHDT and CDR2 is YYEEEE in the germline V gene. This CDR3 spans 15 amino acids. The ends lost 2 bases at V and 4 bases at J; junction bases unmatched: 1. CDR3: CASSLLAGGSDTQYF. The CDR3 region has the DNA TGTGCCAGCAGCTTACTAGCGGGAGGGTCAGATACGCAGTATTTT.

CDR3 sequence (DNA): TGTGCCAGTACGCCGGGACAGGCCAAAAACATTCAGTACTTC. Protein product: CASTPGQAKNIQYF. This chain links TRBV19 with TRBJ2-4; 7 nucleotides line up with TRBD1. Germline CDR1 is LNHDA and CDR2 is SQIVND (reference sequence). The CDR3 totals 14 residues. V shed 7 bases and J 1 base; nucleotides not matched to a gene: 4. Full variable domain (rest looked up from reference TRBV19 and TRBJ2-4): DGGITQSPKYLFRKEGQNVTLSCEQNLNHDAMYWYRQDPGQGLRLIYYSQIVNDFQKGDIAEGYSVSREKKESFPLTVTSAQKNPTAFYLCASTPGQAKNIQYFGAGTRLSVL.

V is TRBV27 and J is TRBJ1-1; D ambiguous. Trimming shortened V by 6 bases and J by 1 base, and 3 bases separated the two germline ends. There are 11 residues in the CDR3. CDR1 is MNHEY and CDR2 is SMNVEV in the germline V gene (reference sequence). CDR3 loop: CASRGNTEAFF. For the CDR3, the DNA is TGTGCCAGCAGGGGGAACACTGAAGCTTTCTTT.

The rearrangement joins TRBV6-6 to TRBJ1-5, with D possibly TRBD1 on 5 matching bases. Trimming pared 2 bases from V and 5 bases from J, leaving 13 bases between. CDR1 and CDR2 (germline): MNHNY, SVGAGI (reference sequence). This CDR3 comprises 15 residues. The CDR3 loop reads CASSYGGARDQPQHF. The CDR3 DNA reads TGTGCCAGCAGTTACGGAGGGGCGAGAGATCAGCCCCAGCATTTT.

V and J are TRBV18 and TRBJ1-1, with a possible D match to TRBD1 (6 bases). The CDR3 sequence is 15 residues long. V was clipped by 7 bases and J by 1 base, with 16 bases between them. CDR1 is KGHSH and CDR2 is LQKENI in the germline V gene. The CDR3 sequence: CASFQDRRKNTEAFF. The CDR3 coding sequence is TGTGCCAGCTTCCAAGACAGGCGGAAGAACACTGAAGCTTTCTTT.

Note on this clone: Other DNA sequences within the sample encode an identical CDR3. The J gene is TRBJ1-2, the V gene TRBV28; no firm D call. The CDR3 runs 13 residues. Germline V lookup: CDR1 MDHEN, CDR2 SYDVKM. V was shortened by 3 bases and J by 4 bases, with 9 bases between the two germline ends. The CDR3 DNA reads as TGTGCCAGCAGTTTGGGCGGACCCTATGGCTACACCTTC. Its protein is CASSLGGPYGYTF.

This chain links TRBV28 with TRBJ2-7; 7 bases fit TRBD2. With 6 bases clipped from V and 6 bases from J, the junction kept 11 bases outside the gene matches. The CDR3 runs 14 residues. The V gene's germline CDR1 is MDHEN and CDR2 SYDVKM. CDR3 coding DNA: TGTGCCAGCAGCGCCGGGGGGATGGCGGGCGAGCAGTACTTC. It is translated as CASSAGGMAGEQYF.

The chain carries TRBV7-2 and TRBJ1-4, with D unclear. V lost 6 bases and J 3 bases, leaving 11 bases between the germline ends. The CDR3 is 14 amino acids. Germline V gene lookup returns CDR1 SGHTA and CDR2 FQGNSA. The DNA of the CDR3 is TGTGCCAGCAGTGCTCGCGCGGCTAATGAAAAACTGTTTTTT. The encoded protein is CASSARAANEKLFF.

The rearrangement uses TRBV4-2 and TRBJ2-7; the D gene is possibly TRBD1 (5 bases). Germline loops: CDR1 LGHNA, CDR2 YNFKEQ. CDR3 length equals 16 residues. Deletions cut 0 bases from V and 5 bases from J, with 17 bases between. The CDR3 protein is CASSQDPIGRVDEQYF. The CDR3 DNA reads as TGTGCCAGCAGCCAAGATCCGATAGGCAGGGTTGACGAGCAGTACTTC.

This clone was picked up one time. The chain joins TRBV6-4 to TRBJ2-3, with a possible D match to TRBD2 (7 bases). V was cut by 5 bases and J by 5 bases, with 17 bases left in between. There are 15 residues in the CDR3. Germline V gives CDR1 MRHNA, CDR2 SNTAGT. The CDR3 DNA is TGTGCCAGCAGTCCATCGGGGGGCGTGGGAGATACGCAGTATTTT. Translation: CASSPSGGVGDTQYF.

This clone came up once. This sequence joins TRBV11-3 and TRBJ2-5, with D hard to call. This CDR3 is 15 amino acids long. V gave up 1 base and J gave up 3 bases, with 12 bases separating them. Germline CDR1 reads SGHNT; CDR2 reads YENEEA. The CDR3 sequence is CASSLGSLPEETQYF. CDR3 bases: TGTGCCAGCAGCTTAGGGTCACTACCCGAAGAGACCCAGTACTTC.

The chain combines TRBV5-4 with TRBJ1-1; D gene uncertain. This CDR3 region has 13 residues. CDR1 and CDR2 (germline): SGHNT, YYREEE (reference sequence). V lost 6 bases and J 3 bases, leaving 12 bases between the germline ends. The CDR3 protein is CASTQLGYTEAFF. The CDR3 region has the DNA TGTGCCAGCACCCAGTTGGGGTACACTGAAGCTTTCTTT.

The sample holds one count of this clone. The V call is TRBV5-6, the J call TRBJ2-2; D call uncertain. Germline V gene data show CDR1 as SGHDT and CDR2 as YYEEEE. CDR3 size: 12 residues. Trimming left V 3 bases short and J 1 base short, with 1 base between. The CDR3 DNA reads TGTGCCAGCAGCTGGAACACCGGGGAGCTGTTTTTT. This codes for CASSWNTGELFF.

The chain carries TRBV27 and TRBJ2-7; 7 bases line up with TRBD1. J was trimmed by 0 bases and V by 6 bases; bases with no gene match: 2. The CDR3 is 13 amino acids. Germline V CDR1 and CDR2: MNHEY, SMNVEV (reference sequence). CDR3 in amino acids: CASSWDSSYEQYF. The CDR3 coding sequence is TGTGCCAGCAGCTGGGACAGCTCCTACGAGCAGTACTTC.

J is TRBJ2-3 and V is TRBV7-6, with D possibly matching TRBD2 (6 bases). Germline V gives CDR1 SGHVS, CDR2 FNYEAQ. V was clipped by 5 bases and J by 2 bases, with 17 bases between them. The CDR3 loop spans 16 amino acids. The CDR3 DNA is TGTGCCAGCAGCCCCAAGACTAGGACCCCCACAGATACGCAGTATTTT. Amino acids: CASSPKTRTPTDTQYF.

The CDR3 protein is CASSVGVGLAGYEQYF. In DNA, the CDR3 is TGTGCCAGCAGCGTAGGGGTGGGACTAGCGGGTTACGAGCAGTACTTC. The rearrangement links TRBV9 to TRBJ2-7; 12 nucleotides line up with TRBD2. The V segment lost 0 bases and the J segment 4 bases; nucleotides outside the gene matches: 5. This CDR3 is 16 amino acids long. CDR1 is SGDLS and CDR2 is YYNGEE in the germline V gene.

The rearrangement links TRBV28 to TRBJ2-7; 9 bases map to TRBD1. This CDR3 comprises 14 residues. Germline V gene sequence: CDR1 MDHEN, CDR2 SYDVKM. Trimming at V came to 7 bases and at J to 4 bases, leaving 8 bases not matched to a gene. CDR3 nucleotide sequence: TGTGCCAGCACCGAAGGGGGACAGGGATACGAGCAGTACTTC. It encodes CASTEGGQGYEQYF.

J is TRBJ2-7 and V is TRBV20-1; D is undetermined. The CDR3 spans 10 residues. CDR1 DFQATT and CDR2 SNEGSKA come from the germline V gene (reference sequence). V lost 1 base and J lost 7, with 5 bases in between. The CDR3 DNA follows: TGCAGTGCTAGAGGGCGGGAGCAGTACTTC. This encodes CSARGREQYF.

This clone was seen a few times. This CDR3 reads CASSLFYSDSYEQYF. The CDR3 DNA reads as TGTGCCAGCAGCTTGTTCTACAGCGATTCCTACGAGCAGTACTTC. The genes are TRBV5-4 and TRBJ2-7; no reliable D call. Trimming removed 1 base at V and 1 base at J, with 12 bases between. CDR1 is SGHNT and CDR2 is YYREEE in the germline V gene (reference sequence). The CDR3 runs to 15 residues. The whole variable domain, remainder taken from reference TRBV5-4 and TRBJ2-7, is ETGVTQSPTHLIKTRGQQVTLRCSSQSGHNTVSWYQQALGQGPQFIFQYYREEENGRGNFPPRFSGLQFPNYSSELNVNALELDDSALYLCASSLFYSDSYEQYFGPGTRLTVT.

The chain employs TRBV21-1 and TRBJ1-3; whether TRBD1, the table's D call, matches the DNA was not checked. TRBV21-1 is recorded as a pseudogene. This CDR3 spans 20 amino acids. Here the CDR3 reads CASSKVGGTVALPVGNTIYF. The DNA for the CDR3 is TGTGCCAGCAGCAAAGTTGGCGGGACAGTGGCGTTACCGGTTGGAAACACCATATATTTT.

In this sample, this clone turned up once. The genes are TRBV4-1 and TRBJ2-7, with 9 bases identical to TRBD2. The CDR3 covers 20 residues. The germline CDR1 and CDR2 sequences are MGHRA and YSYEKL. Trimming cost V 0 bases and J 5 bases; bases outside gene matches: 20. The CDR3 spells CASSQDRQSSGDILFDEQYF. CDR3 coding DNA: TGCGCCAGCAGCCAAGACCGGCAATCTAGCGGGGATATTCTTTTCGACGAGCAGTACTTC.

The chain uses TRBV12-5 and TRBJ2-7; D remains ambiguous. This CDR3 has 13 residues. Trimming left V 6 bases short and J 4 bases short, with 13 bases between. Germline loops: CDR1 LGHNT, CDR2 FRNRAP. The CDR3 sequence: CASGQFTQYEQYF. Written as DNA, the CDR3 is TGTGCTAGTGGCCAATTCACACAATACGAGCAGTACTTC.

This clone is a singleton in its sample. The V and J genes are TRBV4-1 and TRBJ2-7, with 7 bases that match TRBD2. Trimming took 1 base from V and 0 from J; bases not matched to a gene: 3. Germline assignment: CDR1 MGHRA and CDR2 YSYEKL. The CDR3 totals 15 residues. For the CDR3, the DNA is TGCGCCAGCAGCCAAGTGGGCGGGAGCTCCTACGAGCAGTACTTC. It is translated as CASSQVGGSSYEQYF.

The rearrangement uses TRBV10-3 and TRBJ1-2; TRBD1 matches at 7 bases. Germline loops: CDR1 ENHRY, CDR2 SYGVKD. CDR3 length equals 14 residues. V dropped 10 bases and J dropped 0; count of bases not matched to a gene: 8. The CDR3 coding sequence is TGTGCCACAGGGGGGGCAGGGGCTAACTATGGCTACACCTTC. It is translated as CATGGAGANYGYTF.

The chain has TRBV4-1 and TRBJ2-3; 12 positions agree with TRBD2. This CDR3 is 16 amino acids long. Per the germline V gene, CDR1 is MGHRA and CDR2 is YSYEKL. Trimming at V came to 5 bases and at J to 5 bases, leaving 8 bases not matched to a gene. CDR3 loop: CASSARLAGVVDTQYF. CDR3 in DNA: TGCGCCAGCAGCGCCCGACTAGCGGGAGTCGTAGATACGCAGTATTTT.